Listed here are 7 T cell receptor beta chains from one sample, sequenced in a study of cytomegalovirus exposure and HLA in healthy donors. Vbeta (60) and Jbeta (13) primers were used in the PCR. Sequencing was performed with immunoSEQ multiplex PCR; in TCRdb, only in-frame clones are kept and a portion is missing. The table has some 140,000 clones, 79% seen once. Sequences were obtained from PBMCs. The source of these receptors is a man between 18 and 35 years old in good health and CMV-seronegative.

This chain uses TRBV7-9 with TRBJ2-4; 10 bases agree with TRBD1. V lost 5 bases to trimming and J lost 1 base; unmatched junction nucleotides: 5. CDR1 and CDR2 from the germline V gene are SEHNR and FQNEAQ (reference sequence). This CDR3 comprises 16 residues. The CDR3 sequence is CASSPRQGAAKNIQYF. Here the CDR3 DNA reads TGTGCCAGCAGCCCCCGACAGGGGGCGGCCAAAAACATTCAGTACTTC.

V usage is TRBV9 and J usage is TRBJ1-1, with TRBD1 as a possible D gene (5 bases). The V end was cut by 2 bases, the J end by 7 bases, with 12 bases between. CDR1 SGDLS and CDR2 YYNGEE come from the germline V gene. This CDR3 contains 13 residues. The CDR3 nucleotides are TGTGCCAGCAGCGTTTCTGCAGGGCGTGAAGCTTTCTTT. As protein: CASSVSAGREAFF. The whole variable domain, remainder taken from reference TRBV9 and TRBJ1-1, is DSGVTQTPKHLITATGQRVTLRCSPRSGDLSVYWYQQSLDQGLQFLIQYYNGEERAKGNILERFSAQQFPDLHSELNLSSLELGDSALYFCASSVSAGREAFFGQGTRLTVV.

The rearrangement joins TRBV18 to TRBJ2-2; possibly TRBD2 for D (5 bases). This CDR3 is built from 15 residues. CDR1 and CDR2 (germline): KGHSH, LQKENI. Trimming took off 5 bases at V and 0 bases at J, with 10 bases between the two ends. CDR3 amino acids: CASSGETTNTGELFF. For the CDR3, the DNA is TGTGCCAGCTCAGGGGAGACAACGAACACCGGGGAGCTGTTTTTT. Full variable domain (rest looked up from reference TRBV18 and TRBJ2-2): NAGVMQNPRHLVRRRGQEARLRCSPMKGHSHVYWYRQLPEEGLKFMVYLQKENIIDESGMPKERFSAEFPKEGPSILRIQQVVRGDSAAYFCASSGETTNTGELFFGEGSRLTVL.

The CDR3 coding sequence is TGCGCCAGCAGCTTCTATCCCGCTGGGGCTTACTCTGGAAACACCATATATTTT. It is translated as CASSFYPAGAYSGNTIYF. The V call is TRBV4-1, the J call TRBJ1-3; D is possibly TRBD1 (5 bases). The CDR3 has 18 residues. The V and J ends lost 5 bases and 0 bases respectively, with 20 bases between them. Per germline, CDR1 MGHRA and CDR2 YSYEKL.

CDR3 sequence: CASRGGGAQETQYF. In nucleotides, the CDR3 is TGCGCCAGCAGAGGGGGGGGTGCACAAGAGACCCAGTACTTC. The chain has TRBV5-1 and TRBJ2-5; D possibly corresponds to TRBD2 (7 bases). CDR1 is SGHRS, CDR2 YFSETQ, per germline. The V end was cut by 5 bases, the J end by 2 bases, with 13 bases between. The CDR3 is 14 amino acids.

In this sample, this clone turned up once. J is TRBJ2-7 and V is TRBV9; 9 positions match TRBD1. V dropped 5 bases and J dropped 6; count of bases not matched to a gene: 6. Germline CDR1 SGDLS, CDR2 YYNGEE. The CDR3 spans 13 residues. CDR3 sequence (DNA): TGTGCCAGCAGTAGGACAGGGGTGAGCGAGCAGTACTTC. Amino acids: CASSRTGVSEQYF. The full variable domain, with the rest looked up from reference TRBV9 and TRBJ2-7, is DSGVTQTPKHLITATGQRVTLRCSPRSGDLSVYWYQQSLDQGLQFLIQYYNGEERAKGNILERFSAQQFPDLHSELNLSSLELGDSALYFCASSRTGVSEQYFGPGTRLTVT.

This chain uses TRBV7-9 with TRBJ2-7; TRBD1 agrees at 7 bases. Germline trimming cut 0 bases from V and 5 bases from J; bases unmatched to any gene: 7. Germline assignment: CDR1 SEHNR and CDR2 FQNEAQ (reference sequence). CDR3 length: 15 residues. CDR3 DNA sequence: TGTGCCAGCAGCTTAGCAGGGGGCTCTGGAGACGAGCAGTACTTC. This codes for CASSLAGGSGDEQYF.